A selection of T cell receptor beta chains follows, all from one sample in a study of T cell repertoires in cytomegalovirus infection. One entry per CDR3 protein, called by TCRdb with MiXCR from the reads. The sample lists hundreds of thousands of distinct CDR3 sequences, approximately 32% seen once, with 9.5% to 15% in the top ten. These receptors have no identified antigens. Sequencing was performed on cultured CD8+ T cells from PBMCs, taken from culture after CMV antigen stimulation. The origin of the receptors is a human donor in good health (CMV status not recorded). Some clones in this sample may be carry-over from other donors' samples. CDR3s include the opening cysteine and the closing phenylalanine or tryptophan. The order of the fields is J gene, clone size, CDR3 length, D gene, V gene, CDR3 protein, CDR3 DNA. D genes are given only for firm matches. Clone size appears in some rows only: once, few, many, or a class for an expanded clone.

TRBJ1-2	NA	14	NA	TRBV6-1	CASTPGPYNYGYTF	TGTGCCAGCACCCCAGGGCCTTATAACTATGGCTACACCTTC
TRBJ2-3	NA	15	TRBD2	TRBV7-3	CASSIAGGGSDTQYF	TGTGCCAGCAGCATAGCGGGGGGTGGGTCAGATACGCAGTATTTT
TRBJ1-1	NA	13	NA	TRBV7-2	CASSSGLYTEAFF	TGTGCCAGCAGCTCCGGACTGTACACTGAAGCTTTCTTT
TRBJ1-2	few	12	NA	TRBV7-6	CVIHGGNYGYTF	TGTGTCATCCACGGCGGTAACTATGGCTACACCTTC
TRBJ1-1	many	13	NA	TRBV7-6	CASSSGMNTEAFF	TGTGCCAGCAGCTCCGGGATGAACACTGAAGCTTTCTTT
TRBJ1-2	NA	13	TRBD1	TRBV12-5	CASTAGGSYGYTF	TGTGCTAGTACGGCAGGGGGGAGCTATGGCTACACCTTC
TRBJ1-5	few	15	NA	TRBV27	CASNPTGLLSQPQHF	TGTGCCAGCAATCCTACAGGGTTGCTGAGTCAGCCCCAGCATTTT
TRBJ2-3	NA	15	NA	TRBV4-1	CASGPGPFSTDTQYF	TGCGCCAGCGGACCTGGACCCTTTAGCACAGATACGCAGTATTTT
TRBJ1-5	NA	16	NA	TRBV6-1	CASSAPGVTSNQPQHF	TGTGCCAGCAGCGCCCCCGGGGTCACTAGCAATCAGCCCCAGCATTTT
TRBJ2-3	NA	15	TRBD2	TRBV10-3	CAITTSGEGTDTQYF	TGTGCCATAACCACCAGCGGGGAGGGCACAGATACGCAGTATTTT
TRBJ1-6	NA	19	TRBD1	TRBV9	CASSVGIRDRGYGNSPLHF	TGTGCCAGCAGCGTAGGCATCAGGGACAGGGGTTATGGTAATTCACCCCTCCACTTT
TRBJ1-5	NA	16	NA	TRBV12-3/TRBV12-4	CASSTTGTVGNQPQHF	TGTGCCAGCAGTACCACAGGGACGGTCGGCAATCAGCCCCAGCATTTT
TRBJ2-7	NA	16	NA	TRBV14	CASSKRGGRETYEQYF	TGTGCCAGCAGCAAACGTGGGGGCCGGGAGACCTACGAGCAGTACTTC
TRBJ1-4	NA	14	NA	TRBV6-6	CASSLGGRREKLFF	TGTGCCAGCAGCCTTGGGGGGAGGCGTGAAAAACTGTTTTTT
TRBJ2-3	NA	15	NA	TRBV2	CANIPGRILTDTQYF	TGTGCCAACATCCCGGGGCGGATTCTCACAGATACGCAGTATTTT
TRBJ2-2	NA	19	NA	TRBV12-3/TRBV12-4	CASSLVTLSLEPYTGELFF	TGTGCCAGCAGTTTGGTTACACTTTCTCTTGAGCCCTACACCGGGGAGCTGTTTTTT
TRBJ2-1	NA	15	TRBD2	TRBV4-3	CASSLHSGTYNEQFF	TGCGCCAGCAGCCTCCATAGCGGGACGTACAATGAGCAGTTCTTC
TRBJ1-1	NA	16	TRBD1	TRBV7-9	CASSQTGGEAAPEAFF	TGTGCCAGCAGCCAAACAGGGGGCGAGGCAGCCCCTGAAGCTTTCTTT
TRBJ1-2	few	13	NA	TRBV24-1	CATSDSTPGGYTF	TGTGCCACCAGTGATTCCACCCCGGGAGGCTACACCTTC
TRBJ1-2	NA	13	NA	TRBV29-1	CSVTSGDNYGYTF	TGCAGCGTAACTTCGGGGGATAACTATGGCTACACCTTC
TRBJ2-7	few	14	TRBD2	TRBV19	CASSDSGGDYEQYF	TGTGCCAGTAGCGATAGCGGGGGGGACTACGAGCAGTACTTC
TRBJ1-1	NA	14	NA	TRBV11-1	CASGPQPGGAEAFF	TGTGCCAGCGGACCTCAACCGGGTGGGGCTGAAGCTTTCTTT
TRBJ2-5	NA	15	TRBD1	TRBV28	CASTPTGGGLETQYF	TGTGCCAGCACCCCGACAGGGGGCGGTTTGGAGACCCAGTACTTC
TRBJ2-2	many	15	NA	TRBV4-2	CASSPGVANTGELFF	TGTGCCAGCAGCCCGGGTGTAGCGAACACCGGGGAGCTGTTTTTT
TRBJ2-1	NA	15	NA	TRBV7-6	CASSLGGGPSNEQFF	TGTGCCAGCAGCTTAGGCGGGGGCCCATCCAATGAGCAGTTCTTC
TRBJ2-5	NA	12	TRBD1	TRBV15	CATKGTGRTQYF	TGTGCCACCAAAGGGACAGGGCGGACCCAGTACTTC
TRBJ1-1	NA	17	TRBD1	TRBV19	CASSSRTGGAARSEAFF	TGTGCCAGTAGTTCCCGGACAGGGGGCGCGGCAAGGTCTGAAGCTTTCTTT
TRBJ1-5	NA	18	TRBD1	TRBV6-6	CASIRGTGGDAGNQPQHF	TGTGCCAGCATCAGGGGGACAGGGGGCGATGCTGGCAATCAGCCCCAGCATTTT
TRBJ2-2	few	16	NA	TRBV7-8	CASSGEGHRNTGELFF	TGTGCCAGCAGCGGCGAGGGACACCGGAACACCGGGGAGCTGTTTTTT
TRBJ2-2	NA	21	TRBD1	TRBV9	CASSGLKRGTGTAQNTGELFF	TGTGCCAGCAGCGGACTCAAAAGGGGGACAGGGACTGCCCAGAACACCGGGGAGCTGTTTTTT
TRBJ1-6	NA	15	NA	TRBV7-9	CASSEKYPDNSPLHF	TGTGCCAGCAGCGAGAAATATCCGGATAATTCACCCCTCCACTTT
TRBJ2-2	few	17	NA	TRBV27	CASSLVPSRTNTGELFF	TGTGCCAGCAGTTTAGTGCCTTCACGGACTAACACCGGGGAGCTGTTTTTT
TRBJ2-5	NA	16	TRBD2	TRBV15	CATSPLAGALRETQYF	TGTGCCACCAGCCCCCTAGCGGGGGCCCTCCGGGAGACCCAGTACTTC
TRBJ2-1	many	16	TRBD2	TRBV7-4	CASSTLTSSSYNEQFF	TGTGCCAGCAGCACATTGACTAGCAGCTCCTACAATGAGCAGTTCTTC
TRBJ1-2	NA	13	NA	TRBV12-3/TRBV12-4	CASSLSRSWGYTF	TGTGCCAGCAGTTTAAGTAGGTCGTGGGGCTACACCTTC
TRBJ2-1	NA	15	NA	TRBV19	CASSIESSWYDEQFF	TGTGCCAGTAGTATAGAGTCTAGCTGGTACGATGAGCAGTTCTTC
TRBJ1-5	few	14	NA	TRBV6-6	CASRPGQRGQPQHF	TGTGCCAGCAGGCCAGGACAGAGGGGTCAGCCCCAGCATTTT
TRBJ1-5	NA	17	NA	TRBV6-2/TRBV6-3	CASSYMGGSYSNQPQHF	TGTGCCAGCAGTTACATGGGGGGGTCTTATAGCAATCAGCCCCAGCATTTT
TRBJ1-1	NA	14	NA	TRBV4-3	CASSQDGVGTEAFF	TGCGCCAGCAGCCAAGACGGTGTTGGGACTGAAGCTTTCTTT
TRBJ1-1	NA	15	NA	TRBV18	CASSKGAGDVTEAFF	TGTGCCAGCTCAAAAGGAGCAGGGGATGTCACTGAAGCTTTCTTT
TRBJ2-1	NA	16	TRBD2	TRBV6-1	CASPPGGQAGGNEQFF	TGTGCCAGCCCCCCAGGGGGACAAGCGGGGGGAAATGAGCAGTTCTTC
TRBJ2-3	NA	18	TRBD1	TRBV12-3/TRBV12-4	CASSPVDRQGRGTDTQYF	TGTGCCAGCAGCCCAGTCGACCGACAGGGCCGGGGCACAGATACGCAGTATTTT
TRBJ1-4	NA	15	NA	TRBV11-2	CASSPRNRLNEKLFF	TGTGCCAGCAGCCCAAGGAACAGACTCAATGAAAAACTGTTTTTT
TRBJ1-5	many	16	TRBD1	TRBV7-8	CASSLLGQGLNQPQHF	TGTGCCAGCAGCTTATTGGGACAGGGGCTAAATCAGCCCCAGCATTTT
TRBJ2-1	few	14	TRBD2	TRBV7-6	CASSLPRGGNEQFF	TGTGCCAGCAGCTTACCCCGCGGGGGGAATGAGCAGTTCTTC
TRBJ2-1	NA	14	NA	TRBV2	CAGGVGGAYNEQFF	TGTGCCGGTGGGGTAGGGGGGGCCTACAATGAGCAGTTCTTC
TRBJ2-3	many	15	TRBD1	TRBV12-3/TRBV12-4	CASSFRQGATDTQYF	TGTGCCAGCAGTTTTCGGCAGGGGGCTACAGATACGCAGTATTTT
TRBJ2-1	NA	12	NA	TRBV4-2	CASSHSGDEQFF	TGTGCCAGCAGCCATAGTGGCGATGAGCAGTTCTTC
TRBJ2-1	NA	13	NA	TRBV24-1	CATQGRSYNEQFF	TGTGCCACCCAGGGACGCTCCTACAATGAGCAGTTCTTC
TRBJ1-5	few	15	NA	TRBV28	CASSLISTLDQPQHF	TGTGCCAGCAGTTTAATATCAACGCTGGATCAGCCCCAGCATTTT
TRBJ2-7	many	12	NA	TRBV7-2	CASTSIYGEQYF	TGTGCCAGCACTTCTATTTATGGGGAGCAGTACTTC
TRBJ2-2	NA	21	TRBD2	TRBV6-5	CASSYSPRVAGGSLNTGELFF	TGTGCCAGCAGTTACTCGCCCCGGGTAGCGGGGGGCTCACTGAACACCGGGGAGCTGTTTTTT
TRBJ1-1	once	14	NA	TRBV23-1	CASSHSYRNTEAFF	TGCGCCAGCAGTCATAGCTATCGGAACACTGAAGCTTTCTTT
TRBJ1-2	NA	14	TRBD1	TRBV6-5	CASRGQGTLYGYTF	TGTGCCAGCAGGGGACAGGGGACACTCTATGGCTACACCTTC
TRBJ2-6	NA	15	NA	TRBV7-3	CASSARFSGANVLTF	TGTGCCAGCAGCGCAAGGTTCTCTGGGGCCAACGTCCTGACTTTC
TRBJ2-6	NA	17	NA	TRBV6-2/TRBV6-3	CASSYSGPVTGANVLTF	TGTGCCAGCAGTTACTCCGGCCCGGTCACTGGGGCCAACGTCCTGACTTTC
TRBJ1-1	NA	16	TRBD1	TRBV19	CASRPTPGQKYTEAFF	TGTGCCAGTAGGCCAACCCCGGGACAGAAATACACTGAAGCTTTCTTT
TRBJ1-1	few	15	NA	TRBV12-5	CASGFTMDRITEAFF	TGTGCTAGTGGCTTCACTATGGACCGGATCACTGAAGCTTTCTTT
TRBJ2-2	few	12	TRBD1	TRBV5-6	CASSYTGEELFF	TGTGCCAGCAGCTACACAGGGGAGGAGCTGTTTTTT